Following are 4 T cell receptor beta chains from one sample sequenced in a study of CD8 T cells in Susac syndrome. Random-hexamer reverse transcription was applied to about 0.5 to 1 ug RNA. TCRdb recomputed calls from the immunoSEQ multiplex PCR reads with MiXCR, one row per CDR3 protein. The sample shows approximately 120,000 distinct CDR3 sequences, 90% to 96% of them seen only once. Material for sequencing was CD4+ T cells from PBMCs. These receptors came from a human donor in good health.

The chain couples TRBV29-1 to TRBJ2-7; the match to TRBD2 covers 9 bases. Germline V gene lookup returns CDR1 SQVTM and CDR2 ANQGSEA. The CDR3 is 14 residues long. V was clipped by 7 bases and J by 0 bases; unmatched bases: 7. The chain's CDR3 is CSAKTSGNSYEQYF. Written as DNA, the CDR3 is TGCAGCGCCAAGACTAGCGGAAACTCCTACGAGCAGTACTTC.

This rearrangement joins TRBV4-3 to TRBJ2-2, with 9 bases identical to TRBD2. Germline CDR1 and CDR2: LGHNA and YSLEER. The CDR3 is 14 amino acids. V dropped 1 base and J dropped 8; count of bases not matched to a gene: 2. The CDR3 spells CASSQGSGRGELFF. Here the CDR3 DNA reads TGCGCCAGCAGCCAAGGTAGCGGGAGAGGGGAGCTGTTTTTT.

The chain carries TRBV6-2 or TRBV6-3 and TRBJ2-6; D possibly matches TRBD1 or TRBD2 (6 bases each). Trimming shortened V by 5 bases and J by 2 bases, and 10 bases separated the two germline ends. CDR1 MNHEY and CDR2 SVGEGT come from the germline V gene. The CDR3 is made up of 15 amino acids. The CDR3, as DNA: TGTGCCAGCAGTACCGGGGGCACTGGGGCCAACGTCCTGACTTTC. Translating gives CASSTGGTGANVLTF.

The chain recombines TRBV18 with TRBJ1-1; D perhaps matches TRBD1 (5 bases). The CDR3 spans 14 residues. V dropped 11 bases and J dropped 1 base, with 17 bases sitting between them. Germline V gives CDR1 KGHSH, CDR2 LQKENI. CDR3 coding DNA: TGTGCCGTAATGGCGGGACTTCCGAACACTGAAGCTTTCTTT. Its protein is CAVMAGLPNTEAFF.